These 18 T cell receptor beta chains originate from one sample sequenced in a study of blood T cell repertoires in COVID-19. Libraries were prepared by immunoSEQ multiplex PCR; TCRdb keeps only in-frame clonotypes and omits some of them. The sample consists of fewer than 200,000 clones, 86% of them appearing once. The sequencing sample was made of peripheral blood. The receptors here all came from a man aged 50-60 years with active or convalescent COVID-19.

The rearrangement links TRBV2 to TRBJ2-3; 15 nucleotides line up with TRBD2. Trimming removed 11 bases from V and 4 bases from J; junction bases left unmatched: 4. The length of the CDR3 is 14 residues. Germline CDR1 SNHLY, CDR2 FYNNEI. CDR3 loop: CAGTSGGPADTQYF. The CDR3 DNA is TGTGCCGGGACTAGCGGGGGGCCTGCAGATACGCAGTATTTT.

The chain has TRBV12-3 or TRBV12-4 and TRBJ1-2; 9 bases agree with TRBD1. V shed 5 bases, J shed 8 bases, and the junction held 6 bases outside the gene matches. The CDR3 length is 13 residues. DNA for the CDR3: TGTGCCAGCAGTAAGGGACAGGGCTCGGGCTACACCTTC. This codes for CASSKGQGSGYTF.

This chain joins TRBV29-1 and TRBJ1-4; D not resolved. V was clipped by 6 bases and J by 5 bases, with 4 bases between them. CDR3 length equals 10 residues. CDR1 SQVTM and CDR2 ANQGSEA come from the germline V gene. CDR3 in amino acids: CSVENEKLFF. The DNA of the CDR3 is TGCAGCGTGGAGAATGAAAAACTGTTTTTT.

In DNA, the CDR3 is TGTGCCACCAGCAGGGGGATGGGGGCCACTAATGAAAAACTGTTTTTT. Translating it yields CATSRGMGATNEKLFF. V gene TRBV15 combines with J gene TRBJ1-4, with D perhaps TRBD1 (6 bases). This CDR3 region has 16 residues. The germline V and J ends were trimmed by 3 bases and 2 bases, with 13 bases remaining between them. The germline V gene has CDR1 LNHNV and CDR2 YYDKDF (reference sequence).

This clone was counted a single time. The genes are TRBV7-2 and TRBJ2-1; D gene ambiguous. Germline assignment: CDR1 SGHTA and CDR2 FQGNSA. With 3 bases removed from V and 7 bases from J, the gap between germline ends came to 16 bases. The CDR3 is 15 residues long. The CDR3 sequence is CASSLMGSIRNEQFF. The CDR3 DNA reads TGTGCCAGCAGCTTGATGGGCTCCATACGAAATGAGCAGTTCTTC. The full variable domain, rest sourced from reference TRBV7-2 and TRBJ2-1, is GAGVSQSPSNKVTEKGKDVELRCDPISGHTALYWYRQSLGQGLEFLIYFQGNSAPDKSGLPSDRFSAERTGGSVSTLTIQRTQQEDSAVYLCASSLMGSIRNEQFFGPGTRLTVL.

V usage is TRBV28 and J usage is TRBJ1-5; 12 bases fit TRBD1. Germline-derived CDR1 and CDR2 are MDHEN and SYDVKM. Unmatched junction bases numbered 6, after V lost 6 bases and J lost 0 bases. The CDR3 has 17 residues. The DNA for the CDR3 is TGTGCCAGCAGGGGTGGGACAGGGGGCTATAGCAATCAGCCCCAGCATTTT. It yields the protein CASRGGTGGYSNQPQHF.

CDR3 sequence: CASSGGQGETQYF. In nucleotides, the CDR3 is TGTGCCAGCAGCGGGGGACAAGGAGAGACCCAGTACTTC. The chain links TRBV9 to TRBJ2-5; the D gene is possibly TRBD1 (6 bases). Germline V gene lookup returns CDR1 SGDLS and CDR2 YYNGEE. The CDR3 has 13 residues. V lost 3 bases, J lost 4 bases, and 10 bases lay in between.

The V call is TRBV12-3 or TRBV12-4, the J call TRBJ1-3; 9 bases agree with TRBD1. The CDR3 covers 13 residues. The trim removed 6 bases at V and 3 bases at J, leaving 0 bases unmatched. The CDR3 DNA sequence: TGTGCCAGCAGGGACAGGGGTGGAAACACCATATATTTT. It yields the protein CASRDRGGNTIYF.

The DNA for the CDR3 is TGTGCCAGCATTTCAAGCGGGACAGGAAAAGCTTTCTTT. Translating gives CASISSGTGKAFF. The V gene is TRBV7-9, the J gene TRBJ1-1; 8 bases fit TRBD1. The CDR3 has 13 residues. CDR1 is SEHNR, CDR2 FQNEAQ, per germline (reference sequence). The V gene end was trimmed by 7 bases and the J gene end by 9 bases; junction bases not matched to a gene: 10.

The chain uses TRBV27 and TRBJ1-2; D possibly corresponds to TRBD1 (6 bases). This CDR3 spans 13 amino acids. V dropped 3 bases and J dropped 4 bases, with 9 bases sitting between them. Per germline, CDR1 MNHEY and CDR2 SMNVEV (reference sequence). The CDR3 DNA sequence: TGTGCCAGCAGTTTCGGGACAACCTATGGCTACACCTTC. Protein product: CASSFGTTYGYTF.

The CDR3 nucleotides read TGTGCCAGCTCACGAGCCGGGACAGGGGGGAACACCGGGGAGCTGTTTTTT. Protein product: CASSRAGTGGNTGELFF. The chain employs TRBV18 and TRBJ2-2; 11 bases match TRBD1. The trim removed 4 bases at V and 1 base at J, leaving 5 bases unmatched. Germline V gene data show CDR1 as KGHSH and CDR2 as LQKENI. The CDR3 has 17 residues. Based on the CDR3 plus reference TRBV18 and TRBJ2-2, the full variable domain is NAGVMQNPRHLVRRRGQEARLRCSPMKGHSHVYWYRQLPEEGLKFMVYLQKENIIDESGMPKERFSAEFPKEGPSILRIQQVVRGDSAAYFCASSRAGTGGNTGELFFGEGSRLTVL.

The chain recombines TRBV6-4 with TRBJ2-2; tentative D call: TRBD2 (5 bases). The CDR3 runs 16 residues. Germline V lookup: CDR1 MRHNA, CDR2 SNTAGT. Trimming took off 3 bases at V and 4 bases at J, with 15 bases between the two ends. CDR3 residues: CASSEEATGSTGELFF. CDR3 sequence (DNA): TGTGCCAGCAGTGAGGAAGCGACGGGGAGCACCGGGGAGCTGTTTTTT.

V is TRBV5-1 and J is TRBJ1-5; D is perhaps TRBD1 (6 bases). Per germline, CDR1 SGHRS and CDR2 YFSETQ. With 2 bases removed from V and 6 bases from J, the gap between germline ends came to 12 bases. The CDR3 sequence is 14 residues long. The CDR3 is CASSFGDKGQPQHF. DNA of the CDR3: TGCGCCAGCAGCTTCGGGGACAAAGGTCAGCCCCAGCATTTT.

The V gene is TRBV29-1, the J gene TRBJ1-3; D is unclear. This CDR3 has 13 amino acids. V was trimmed by 6 bases and J by 0 bases, leaving 9 bases between them. Germline CDR1 and CDR2: SQVTM and ANQGSEA. The CDR3 here is CSVQISSGNTIYF. The CDR3 DNA reads TGCAGCGTCCAGATCAGCTCTGGAAACACCATATATTTT.

Written as DNA, the CDR3 is TGTGCCAGCAGTTGGACTTCGAACACCGGGGAGCTGTTTTTT. Encoded protein: CASSWTSNTGELFF. The chain is built from TRBV27 and TRBJ2-2, with D perhaps matching TRBD2 (5 bases). Germline V CDR1 and CDR2: MNHEY, SMNVEV (reference sequence). Deletions cut 4 bases from V and 0 bases from J, with 6 bases between. CDR3 size: 14 residues.

The V and J genes are TRBV24-1 and TRBJ2-2; 7 bases agree with TRBD2. Germline V CDR1 and CDR2: KGHDR, SFDVKD. The V segment lost 1 base and the J segment 8 bases; nucleotides outside the gene matches: 9. The CDR3 is 16 amino acids. The CDR3 DNA sequence: TGTGCCACCAGTGATTTAGCGGGACCGACGGGAGGGGAGCTGTTTTTT. This translates into CATSDLAGPTGGELFF.

The chain combines TRBV5-1 with TRBJ1-5; 9 nucleotides agree with TRBD1. CDR3 length: 15 residues. V was clipped by 0 bases and J by 4 bases; unmatched bases: 2. Germline V gene sequence: CDR1 SGHRS, CDR2 YFSETQ. The CDR3 DNA reads TGCGCCAGCAGCTTGGGAGGGACAGGGAATCAGCCCCAGCATTTT. Amino acid sequence: CASSLGGTGNQPQHF.

The gene calls are TRBV5-1 and TRBJ1-6, with D possibly TRBD1 on 6 matching bases. V shed 0 bases and J shed 4 bases, with 14 bases lying between them. The CDR3 has 17 residues. Germline CDR1 SGHRS, CDR2 YFSETQ. CDR3 in amino acids: CASSLDIPGQYNSPLHF. DNA for the CDR3: TGCGCCAGCAGCTTGGACATCCCGGGACAATATAATTCACCCCTCCACTTT.